Sequencing of this T cell receptor (beta chain) was carried out in a study of monozygotic twins with inflammatory bowel disease. Findings and limits, study-wide: IBD patients showed reduced TCRbeta diversity (inverse Simpson) versus healthy co-twins. Limited statistical power may explain no repertoire similarity difference between concordant and discordant twins. The analysis yielded no support for one strong signal or clonotype associated with IBD.

In the case of this clonotype: Antigen specificity is unknown.

The CDR3 spans 14 residues. CDR1 is MGHDK, CDR2 SYGVNS, per germline. Collection yielded approximately 2.5 ml of blood per donor. TCRdb reprocessed the 5' RACE reads and reports one entry per CDR3 protein, with no DNA. With around 410,000 distinct CDR3 sequences in the sample, the ten largest clones hold 2% to 3%. The sequence came from a human donor with ulcerative colitis or Crohn's disease, or a healthy co-twin of an affected twin (not recorded which). Sequencing used blood. The chain combines TRBV25-1 with TRBJ1-5; there is no DNA to check the TCRdb D call of TRBD1. The CDR3 loop reads CASSEFGEGEPQHF.